This T cell receptor (beta chain) was observed in a study of beta chain features in type 1 diabetes. Each sorted population was over 98% pure. TCRB transcripts that were expressed got sequenced, as all of the isolated RNA had been reverse transcribed. TCRdb's table, derived via immunoSEQ multiplex PCR, lists solely in-frame clones and lacks some. The sample shows about 270,000 clones, around an eighth of them seen only once. CDR3 length equals 13 residues. The germline V gene encodes CDR1 SQVTM and CDR2 ANQGSEA. V dropped 5 bases and J dropped 1; count of bases not matched to a gene: 4. General observations from the study: The study found moderately but significantly shorter TCRB CDR3s in all four CD4+ subsets of Type 1 diabetes patients. Within the patient group, naive, central memory and Treg TCRB repertoires appeared more similar to each other than within healthy donors. VDJ junctions from type 1 diabetes patients carried fewer insertions and larger deletions.

On this clone: Its antigen is still unknown.

Sequenced input: naive CD4+ T cells from blood. The TCR comes from a man aged 25-45 years with type 1 diabetes. The V and J genes are TRBV29-1 and TRBJ1-1, with TRBD1 identical over 7 bases. The CDR3 sequence is CSVLRQGNTEAFF. The CDR3 coding sequence is TGCAGCGTTCTTAGACAGGGGAACACTGAAGCTTTCTTT.